The TCR beta chain described here comes from a study of blood T cell repertoires in COVID-19. Using immunoSEQ multiplex PCR, the repertoire was profiled, and TCRdb retains in-frame clones only, with some absent. Among roughly 440,000 clones listed, approximately 88% were seen once. This CDR3 region has 12 residues. The germline V gene encodes CDR1 SEHNR and CDR2 FQNEAQ (reference sequence). Trimming removed 6 bases from V and 6 bases from J, with 11 bases in between. The chain couples TRBV7-9 to TRBJ1-1; D remains unclear. This receptor was identified in a woman aged 45-59 years with COVID-19, enrolled during active disease. The sequenced sample was peripheral blood. CDR3 amino acids: CASSPTGAEAFF. DNA for the CDR3: TGTGCCAGCAGTCCGACCGGGGCTGAAGCTTTCTTT.